This T cell receptor beta chain is from a study of cytomegalovirus exposure and HLA in healthy donors. A multiplex PCR was run with 60 Vbeta primers and 13 Jbeta primers. Here immunoSEQ multiplex PCR was the method, and the copy in TCRdb shows in-frame clones only, minus some. The repertoire holds about 270,000 clones, with roughly 70% as singletons. Germline CDR1 reads SGHTS; CDR2 reads YDEGEE. V was shortened by 0 bases and J by 2 bases, with 14 bases between the two germline ends. The CDR3 has 16 amino acids. The chain combines TRBV5-8 with TRBJ2-5; D may be TRBD2 (5 bases). Sequences were obtained from PBMCs. This TCR was recovered from a female donor in good health and CMV-seronegative. The CDR3 here is CASSLVGGGWQETQYF. CDR3 in DNA: TGTGCCAGCAGCTTGGTGGGTGGAGGTTGGCAAGAGACCCAGTACTTC.